These T cell receptor beta chains were read from a single sample in a study of cytomegalovirus exposure and HLA in healthy donors. The repertoire was sequenced with immunoSEQ multiplex PCR; TCRdb's copy has only in-frame clones and lacks some. The data contain fewer than 200,000 clones, about 76% of them singletons. Sequenced input: PBMCs. Every receptor here comes from a woman younger than 30 in good health and CMV-seropositive. The CDR3 runs from the conserved cysteine through the conserved F or W. Each record gives: V gene, D gene, J gene, clone size, CDR3 DNA, CDR3 protein. The D gene is left open where the match is weak. Clone size, where shown, is once, few, many, or a class for clones that have expanded.

TRBV19	.	TRBJ1-1	.	TGTGCCAGTAGTCCCGGGACACCGTATAACACTGAAGCTTTCTTT	CASSPGTPYNTEAFF
TRBV7-8	.	TRBJ2-1	few	TGTGCCAGCAGCTTAGCGGGTATTCCGGGGGGCCCGAGCTCCTACAATGAGCAGTTCTTC	CASSLAGIPGGPSSYNEQFF
TRBV18	TRBD2	TRBJ2-1	once	TGTGCCAGCTCTACGTGGACTAGCGGGGGGGGATTCAACAATGAGCAGTTCTTC	CASSTWTSGGGFNNEQFF
TRBV27	TRBD1	TRBJ2-5	.	TGTGCCAGCAGCCGCAGGGGACAGAGAGAGACCCAGTACTTC	CASSRRGQRETQYF
TRBV7-3	.	TRBJ2-2	.	TGTGCCAGCAGCTCCTCCTGGACAGCGAACACCGGGGAGCTGTTTTTT	CASSSSWTANTGELFF
TRBV28	.	TRBJ2-7	.	TGTGCCAGCAGTTATAACGGTCGCTACGAGCAGTACTTC	CASSYNGRYEQYF
TRBV5-5	TRBD2	TRBJ2-3	.	TGTGCCAGCAGCTCATGGGGGGGGACCACAGATACGCAGTATTTT	CASSSWGGTTDTQYF
TRBV29-1	TRBD1	TRBJ2-3	.	TGCAGCCACAGTGGACAGGGTACAGATACGCAGTATTTT	CSHSGQGTDTQYF
TRBV9	.	TRBJ1-4	.	TGTGCCAGCAGCCCGGGAATCTGGACTGAAAAACTGTTTTTT	CASSPGIWTEKLFF
TRBV4-2	.	TRBJ2-1	.	TGTGCCAGCAGCCAAGAAGACTCCGCAGAAGAGCAGTTCTTC	CASSQEDSAEEQFF
TRBV5-4	TRBD1	TRBJ1-4	.	TGTGCCAGCAGCTTGATGGGACAGGGCGTCCGCGGTGAAAAACTGTTTTTT	CASSLMGQGVRGEKLFF
TRBV10-1	TRBD1	TRBJ2-6	once	TGCGCCAGAATCAGGGACAGAGTTAACTCTGGGGCCAACGTCCTGACTTTC	CARIRDRVNSGANVLTF
TRBV13	TRBD1	TRBJ2-7	.	TGTGCCAGCAGCCCGACAGGGCCCTACGAGCAGTACTTC	CASSPTGPYEQYF
TRBV7-6	TRBD1	TRBJ2-7	once	TGTGCCAGCAGCAGCCGGGACAGGGACTACGAGCAGTACTTC	CASSSRDRDYEQYF
TRBV27	.	TRBJ1-1	few	TGTGCCAGCCGCTTGCGGGGGGGGGACACTGAAGCTTTCTTT	CASRLRGGDTEAFF
TRBV7-8	.	TRBJ1-4	.	TGTGCCAGCAGCTTAGAGCTGGACAGTTCAAGTGATGAAAAACTGTTTTTT	CASSLELDSSSDEKLFF
TRBV19	TRBD1	TRBJ1-5	.	TGTGCCAGTAGTAGGGGGACAGGACCCTTTAGCAATCAGCCCCAGCATTTT	CASSRGTGPFSNQPQHF